Shown below are 2 T cell receptor beta chains from a single sample sequenced in a study of blood T cell repertoires in COVID-19. Sequencing was performed with immunoSEQ multiplex PCR; in TCRdb, only in-frame clones are kept and a portion is missing. The profile shows 190,000 or so clones, 70% to 85% of them singletons. Sequencing was performed on peripheral blood. The receptors stem from a human donor with acute or convalescent COVID-19. The donor label of this sample is uncertain.

V usage is TRBV2 and J usage is TRBJ1-5; TRBD1 is a possible D gene (5 bases). Germline V gives CDR1 SNHLY, CDR2 FYNNEI. The CDR3 has 15 residues. V lost 3 bases and J 7 bases, leaving 16 bases between the germline ends. DNA of the CDR3: TGTGCCAGCAGTGAGGGGGAGGGTTTTGGACAGCCCCAGCATTTT. It codes for CASSEGEGFGQPQHF.

The rearrangement joins TRBV5-5 to TRBJ1-4, with 12 positions matching TRBD1. Germline-derived CDR1 and CDR2 are SGHKS and YYEKEE (reference sequence). The CDR3 is 16 residues long. V shed 4 bases and J 3 bases; nucleotides not matched to a gene: 4. Here the CDR3 DNA reads TGTGCCAGCAGCAAGGGACAGGGGGCGTCTAATGAAAAACTGTTTTTT. Encoded protein: CASSKGQGASNEKLFF.